Below, 2 T cell receptor beta chains from the same sample are listed, as sequenced in a study of cytotoxic CD8 clonotypes in ibrutinib-treated CLL. Profiled with immunoSEQ multiplex PCR; TCRdb holds only in-frame clones, not every one. The sample shows about 310,000 clones, about 80% of them seen only once. The sequencing used PBMCs, collected before ibrutinib treatment. The receptors were sampled from a human donor with chronic lymphocytic leukemia.

The CDR3 protein is CASNPRGAGNTEAFF. DNA of the CDR3: TGCGCCAGCAACCCCCGGGGGGCCGGGAACACTGAAGCTTTCTTT. The gene calls are TRBV5-1 and TRBJ1-1, with D possibly matching TRBD1 (6 bases). CDR3 length: 15 residues. The germline gives CDR1 SGHRS, CDR2 YFSETQ. Trimming stripped 6 bases from V and 1 base from J, with 16 bases between.

V gene TRBV7-9 combines with J gene TRBJ2-7; the D is unclear. In germline, CDR1 is SEHNR, CDR2 FQNEAQ (reference sequence). This CDR3 is built from 11 residues. The ends were cut back, 4 bases at V and 6 bases at J, with 7 bases in the middle. The CDR3 sequence: CASSSPSEQYF. DNA for the CDR3: TGTGCCAGCAGCTCCCCTAGCGAGCAGTACTTC.